Included here is one T cell receptor beta chain sequence, with context. Measured with immunoSEQ multiplex PCR; TCRdb has only the in-frame clones, and not every one. The sample includes about 100,000 clones, more than 90% seen only once; the top ten take roughly 0.22%. The data derive from a study of technical replicates of blood from a few donors. The CDR3 sequence is 13 residues long. V was clipped by 3 bases and J by 9 bases; unmatched bases: 3. The germline CDR1 and CDR2 sequences are LNHNV and YYDKDF (reference sequence). The clonotype was recovered from a human donor in good health. Input material: T cells isolated from PBMCs. The chain links TRBV15 to TRBJ2-1, with 9 bases matching TRBD1. CDR3 DNA: TGTGCCACCAGCAGGGACAGGGGATTTGAGCAGTTCTTC. Protein sequence: CATSRDRGFEQFF. Together with reference TRBV15 and TRBJ2-1, the CDR3 gives the full variable domain: DAMVIQNPRYQVTQFGKPVTLSCSQTLNHNVMYWYQQKSSQAPKLLFHYYDKDFNNEADTPDNFQSRRPNTSFCFLDIRSPGLGDTAMYLCATSRDRGFEQFFGPGTRLTVL.